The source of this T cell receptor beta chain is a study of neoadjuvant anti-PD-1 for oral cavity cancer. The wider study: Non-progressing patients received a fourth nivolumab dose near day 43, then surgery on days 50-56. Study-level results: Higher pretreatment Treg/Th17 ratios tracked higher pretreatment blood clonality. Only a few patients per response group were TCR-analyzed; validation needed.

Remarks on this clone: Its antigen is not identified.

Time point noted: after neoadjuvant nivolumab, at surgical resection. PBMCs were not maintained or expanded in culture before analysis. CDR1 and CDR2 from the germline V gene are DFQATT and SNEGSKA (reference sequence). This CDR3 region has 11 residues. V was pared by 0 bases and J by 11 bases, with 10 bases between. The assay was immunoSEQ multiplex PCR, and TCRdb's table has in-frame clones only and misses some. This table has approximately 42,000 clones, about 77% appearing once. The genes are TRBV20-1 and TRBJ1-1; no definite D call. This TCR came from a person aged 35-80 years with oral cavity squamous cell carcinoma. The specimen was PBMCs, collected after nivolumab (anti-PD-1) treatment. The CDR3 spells CSARDTPLAFF. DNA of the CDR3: TGCAGTGCTAGAGATACCCCACTGGCTTTCTTT.